This T cell receptor beta chain appears in the sequencing data of a study of Graves' ophthalmopathy and Graves' hyperthyroidism. Study-wide findings and caveats: Also, most clonotypes expanded in the thyroid above 0.001 frequency appeared in blood.

Transcripts of RNA were the source for amplifying TCR beta CDR3 regions. The workflow started with a first-round RT-PCR run with HTBI primers and then moved on to a second-round multiplex PCR. TCRdb re-analysed the multiplex PCR reads in MiXCR, keeping a single row per CDR3 protein. This table holds about 1.1 million distinct CDR3 sequences, 35% to 40% found once. Points on this clonotype: The antigen is undetermined. The junction departs from germline at one end; a sequencing error may be responsible.

The CDR3 totals 13 residues. Per germline, CDR1 ENHRY and CDR2 SYGVKD. Newly diagnosed, the hyperthyroidism patients had under 2 months' duration and were aged 18 to 65. Patients were left out if they had other autoimmune diseases, uncontrolled infections, pregnancy or lactation. A diagnosis was made from clinical symptoms together with serum thyroxine, TRAb, thyroid ultrasound and orbital computed tomography. This rearrangement joins TRBV10-3 to TRBJ1-6; a weak D match, TRBD1 (5 bases). The sample was peripheral blood or thyroid tissue (not recorded which). The sequence derives from an adult man with Graves' hyperthyroidism. In nucleotides, the CDR3 is TGTGCCGTCCGGGACGGCGTTAATTCACCCCTCGACTTT. Translating it yields CAVRDGVNSPLDF.